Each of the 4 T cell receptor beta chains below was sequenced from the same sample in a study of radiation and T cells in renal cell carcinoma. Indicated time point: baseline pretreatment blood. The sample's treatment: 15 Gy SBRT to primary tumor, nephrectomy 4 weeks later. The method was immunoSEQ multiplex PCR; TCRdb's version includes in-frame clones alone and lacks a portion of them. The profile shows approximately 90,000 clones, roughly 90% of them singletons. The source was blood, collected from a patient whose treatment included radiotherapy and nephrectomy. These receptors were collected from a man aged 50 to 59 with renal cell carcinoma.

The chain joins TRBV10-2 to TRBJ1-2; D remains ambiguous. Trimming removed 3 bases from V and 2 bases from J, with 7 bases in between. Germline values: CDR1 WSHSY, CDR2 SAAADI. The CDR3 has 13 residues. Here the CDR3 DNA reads TGCGCCAGCAGTGAAAGGTTGAACTATGGCTACACCTTC. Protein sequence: CASSERLNYGYTF.

The DNA for the CDR3 is TGTGCCAGCACCCCCAGGGCGGAGACCCAGTACTTC. As protein: CASTPRAETQYF. This sequence joins TRBV5-8 and TRBJ2-5; a weak D match, TRBD1 (5 bases). Deletions cut 6 bases from V and 5 bases from J, with 11 bases between. In germline, CDR1 is SGHTS, CDR2 YDEGEE. The CDR3 contains 12 residues. The complete variable domain, with remaining parts taken from reference TRBV5-8 and TRBJ2-5, reads EAGVTQSPTHLIKTRGQQATLRCSPISGHTSVYWYQQALGLGLQFLLWYDEGEERNRGNFPPRFSGRQFPNYSSELNVNALELEDSALYLCASTPRAETQYFGPGTRLLVL.

CDR3 sequence reads: CAISEIEAGGYTF. In nucleotides, the CDR3 is TGTGCCATCAGTGAGATCGAAGCTGGTGGCTACACCTTC. The gene calls are TRBV10-3 and TRBJ1-2; the D is unclear. Germline V gene data show CDR1 as ENHRY and CDR2 as SYGVKD. The CDR3 runs 13 residues. The V end lost 2 bases, the J end lost 7 bases, and 11 bases lay between the germline ends.

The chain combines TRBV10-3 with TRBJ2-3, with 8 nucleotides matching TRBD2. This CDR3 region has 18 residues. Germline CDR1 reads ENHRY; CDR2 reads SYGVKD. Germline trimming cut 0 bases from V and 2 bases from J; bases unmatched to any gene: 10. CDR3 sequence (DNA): TGTGCCATCAGTGAGTCCCGCCGGGGGGGACTCTTCACAGATACGCAGTATTTT. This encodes CAISESRRGGLFTDTQYF.